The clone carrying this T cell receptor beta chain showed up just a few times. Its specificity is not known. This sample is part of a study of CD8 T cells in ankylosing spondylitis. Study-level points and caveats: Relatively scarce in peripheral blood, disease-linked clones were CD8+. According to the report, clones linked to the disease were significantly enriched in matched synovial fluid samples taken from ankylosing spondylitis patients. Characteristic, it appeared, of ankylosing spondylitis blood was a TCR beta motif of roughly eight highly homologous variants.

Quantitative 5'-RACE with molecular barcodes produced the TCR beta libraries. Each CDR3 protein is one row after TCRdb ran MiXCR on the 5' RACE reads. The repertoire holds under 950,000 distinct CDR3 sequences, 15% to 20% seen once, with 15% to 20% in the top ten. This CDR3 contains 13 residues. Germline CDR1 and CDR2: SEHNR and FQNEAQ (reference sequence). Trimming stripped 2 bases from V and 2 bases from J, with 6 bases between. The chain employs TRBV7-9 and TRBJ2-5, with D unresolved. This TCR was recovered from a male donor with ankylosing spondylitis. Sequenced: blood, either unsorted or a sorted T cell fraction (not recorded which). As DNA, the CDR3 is TGTGCCAGCAGCTTACCAAGTCAAGAGACCCAGTACTTC. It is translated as CASSLPSQETQYF. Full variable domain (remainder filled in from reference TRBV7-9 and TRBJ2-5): DTGVSQNPRHKITKRGQNVTFRCDPISEHNRLYWYRQTLGQGPEFLTYFQNEAQLEKSRLLSDRFSAERPKGSFSTLEIQRTEQGDSAMYLCASSLPSQETQYFGPGTRLLVL.